The present entry profiles one T cell receptor (beta chain) with its context. The antigen remains undetermined. Germline assignment: CDR1 WSHSY and CDR2 SAAADI. Trimming took off 10 bases at V and 6 bases at J, with 18 bases between the two ends. The CDR3 contains 14 residues. This entry is derived from a study of T cell responses to AZD1222 COVID-19 vaccine. Study-wide results and caveats: Per reports, nearly half of all spike-specific TCRs target regions that are unmutated in variants. Baseline seropositives among AZD1222 recipients totaled only six or seven. Clonal diversity was possibly underestimated; the donors were predominantly white British and more often female.

Clones were read by immunoSEQ multiplex PCR, and TCRdb kept only the in-frame ones, dropping some. Of 75,000 to 90,000 clones in the sample, about 78% were seen once. V gene TRBV10-2 combines with J gene TRBJ2-2; a weak D match, TRBD1 (6 bases). This TCR was recovered from an adult in good health. The sample was peripheral blood, taken on day 0 of AZD1222 vaccination. In nucleotides, the CDR3 is TGCGCCACCCCAGGGCAGGGGATTTCCGGGGAGCTGTTTTTT. It is translated as CATPGQGISGELFF.